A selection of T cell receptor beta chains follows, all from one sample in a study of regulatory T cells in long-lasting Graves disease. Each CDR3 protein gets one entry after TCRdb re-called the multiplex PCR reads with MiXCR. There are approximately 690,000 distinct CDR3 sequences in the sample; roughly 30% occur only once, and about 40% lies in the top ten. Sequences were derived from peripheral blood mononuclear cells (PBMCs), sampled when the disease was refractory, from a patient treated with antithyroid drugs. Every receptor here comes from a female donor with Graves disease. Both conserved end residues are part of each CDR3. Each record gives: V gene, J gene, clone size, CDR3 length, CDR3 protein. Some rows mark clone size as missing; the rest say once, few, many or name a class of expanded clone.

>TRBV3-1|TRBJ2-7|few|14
CASSYHHRDYEQYF
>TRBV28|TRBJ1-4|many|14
CASTWQATNEKLFF
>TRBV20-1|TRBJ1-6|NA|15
CSVREFYSGNSPLHF
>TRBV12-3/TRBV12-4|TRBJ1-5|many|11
CASSGDQPQHF
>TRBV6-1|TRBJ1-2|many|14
CASTVGTSNYGYTF
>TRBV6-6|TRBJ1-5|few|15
CASSYSGGGGQPQHF
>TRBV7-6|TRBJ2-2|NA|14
CASSYGGLDGELFF
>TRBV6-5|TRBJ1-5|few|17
CASSYGKGVDSNQPQHF
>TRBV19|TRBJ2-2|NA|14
CASKGLTNTGELFF
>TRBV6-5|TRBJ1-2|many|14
CASSYITDRYGYTF